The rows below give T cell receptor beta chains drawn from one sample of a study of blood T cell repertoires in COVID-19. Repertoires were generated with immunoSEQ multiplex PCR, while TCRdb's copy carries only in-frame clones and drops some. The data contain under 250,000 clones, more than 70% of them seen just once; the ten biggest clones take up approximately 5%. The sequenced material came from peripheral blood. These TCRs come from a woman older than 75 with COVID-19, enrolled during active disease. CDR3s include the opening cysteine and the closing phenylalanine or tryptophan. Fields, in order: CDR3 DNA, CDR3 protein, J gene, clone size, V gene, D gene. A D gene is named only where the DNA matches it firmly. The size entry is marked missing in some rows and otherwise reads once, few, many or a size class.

DNA: TGTGCCAGCAGTTTGGGCGTCAACTATGGCTACACCTTC
CDR3: CASSLGVNYGYTF
J: TRBJ1-2
size: NA
V: TRBV12-3/TRBV12-4
D: NA

DNA: TGTGCCAGCAGCTTAGGATACTCAGATACGCAGTATTTT
CDR3: CASSLGYSDTQYF
J: TRBJ2-3
size: once
V: TRBV7-2
D: NA

DNA: TGTGCCAGCTCACCAACTGCAGGGGGTGGCACTGAAGCTTTCTTT
CDR3: CASSPTAGGGTEAFF
J: TRBJ1-1
size: few
V: TRBV18
D: TRBD1

DNA: TGTGCCAGCAGTTACTCGAGTGCAGGGGTCACCGGGGAGCTGTTTTTT
CDR3: CASSYSSAGVTGELFF
J: TRBJ2-2
size: once
V: TRBV6-5
D: NA

DNA: TGTGCCAGCAGCCAAGAGGGGGCTCTGAACACTGAAGCTTTCTTT
CDR3: CASSQEGALNTEAFF
J: TRBJ1-1
size: NA
V: TRBV4-2
D: NA

DNA: TGTGCCAGCAGACCGACAGGGATGAGATCACCCCTCCACTTT
CDR3: CASRPTGMRSPLHF
J: TRBJ1-6
size: NA
V: TRBV7-2
D: TRBD1

DNA: TGTGCCAGCAGACGGACAGGGGGCTACGAGCAGTACTTC
CDR3: CASRRTGGYEQYF
J: TRBJ2-7
size: NA
V: TRBV3-1/TRBV3-2
D: TRBD1

DNA: TGTGCCAGCAGCCAAGGGCAGGGGTCACCCCTCCACTTT
CDR3: CASSQGQGSPLHF
J: TRBJ1-6
size: NA
V: TRBV14
D: NA

DNA: TGTGCCTGGAGTGGGGCAGGGTCAAATCAGCCCCAGCATTTT
CDR3: CAWSGAGSNQPQHF
J: TRBJ1-5
size: NA
V: TRBV30
D: NA

DNA: TGTGCCAGCAGTCAGGGGGTCCGGAGGAGTGAAGCTTTCTTT
CDR3: CASSQGVRRSEAFF
J: TRBJ1-1
size: NA
V: TRBV27
D: TRBD1

DNA: TGTGCCAGCAGTTACCTCGGGTTCGATACGCAGTATTTT
CDR3: CASSYLGFDTQYF
J: TRBJ2-3
size: NA
V: TRBV6-5
D: NA

DNA: TGCGCCAGCAGCAGTCTAGCGGGGGGCTACAATGAGCAGTTCTTC
CDR3: CASSSLAGGYNEQFF
J: TRBJ2-1
size: NA
V: TRBV5-1
D: TRBD2

DNA: TGTGCCAGCTCGGTAGCCCAGGGGCAGACCCAGTACTTC
CDR3: CASSVAQGQTQYF
J: TRBJ2-5
size: NA
V: TRBV18
D: NA

DNA: TGTGCCAGCAGTGAGGGACAGCGGGGGTATGGCTACACCTTC
CDR3: CASSEGQRGYGYTF
J: TRBJ1-2
size: NA
V: TRBV6-2/TRBV6-3
D: TRBD1

DNA: TGTGCCAGTAGTATGGGGGGTTCGCTCTACGAGCAGTACTTC
CDR3: CASSMGGSLYEQYF
J: TRBJ2-7
size: NA
V: TRBV19
D: NA